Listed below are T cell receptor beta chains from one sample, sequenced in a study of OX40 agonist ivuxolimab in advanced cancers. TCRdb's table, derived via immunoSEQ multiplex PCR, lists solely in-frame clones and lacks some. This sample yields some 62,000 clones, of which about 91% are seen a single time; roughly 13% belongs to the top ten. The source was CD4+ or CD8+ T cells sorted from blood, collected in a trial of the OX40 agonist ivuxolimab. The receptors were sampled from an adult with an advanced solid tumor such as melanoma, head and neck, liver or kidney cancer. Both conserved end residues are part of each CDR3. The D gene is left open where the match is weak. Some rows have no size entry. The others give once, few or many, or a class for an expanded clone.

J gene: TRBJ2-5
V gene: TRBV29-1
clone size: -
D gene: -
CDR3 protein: CTLRKPTRETQYF
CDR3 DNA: TGCACCCTCCGCAAGCCGACTAGGGAGACCCAGTACTTC

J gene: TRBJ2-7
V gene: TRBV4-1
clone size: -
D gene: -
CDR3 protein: CASSQPGHIYEQYF
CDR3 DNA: TGCGCCAGCAGCCAGCCAGGACATATCTACGAGCAGTACTTC

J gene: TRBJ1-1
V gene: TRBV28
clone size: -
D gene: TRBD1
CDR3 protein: CASSKRTGLFTEAFF
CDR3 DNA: TGTGCCAGCAGTAAACGGACAGGGTTGTTCACTGAAGCTTTCTTT

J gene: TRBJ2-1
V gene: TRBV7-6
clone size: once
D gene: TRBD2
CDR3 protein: CASSLVVAGGSSPYNEQFF
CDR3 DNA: TGTGCCAGCAGCTTAGTGGTAGCGGGAGGGAGTAGTCCCTACAATGAGCAGTTCTTC

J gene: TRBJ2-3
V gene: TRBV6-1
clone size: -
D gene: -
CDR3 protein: CASSELPGSTDTQYF
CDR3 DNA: TGTGCCAGCAGTGAACTCCCAGGCAGCACAGATACGCAGTATTTT

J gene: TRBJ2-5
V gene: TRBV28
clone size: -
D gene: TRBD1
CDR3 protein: CASSFRDRLQETQYF
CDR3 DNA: TGTGCCAGCAGTTTCCGGGACAGGCTCCAAGAGACCCAGTACTTC

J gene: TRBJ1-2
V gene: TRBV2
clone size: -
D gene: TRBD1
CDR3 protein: CASAWGTGGILDYGYTF
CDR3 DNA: TGTGCCAGCGCTTGGGGGACAGGGGGTATTTTGGACTATGGCTACACCTTC

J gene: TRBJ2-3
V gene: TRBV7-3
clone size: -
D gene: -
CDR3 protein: CASTPVSGDTQYF
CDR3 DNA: TGTGCCAGCACCCCCGTGTCCGGGGATACGCAGTATTTT

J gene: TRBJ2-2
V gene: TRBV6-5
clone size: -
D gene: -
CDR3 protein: CASRSWTNTGELFF
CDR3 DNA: TGTGCCAGCAGGTCGTGGACCAACACCGGGGAGCTGTTTTTT

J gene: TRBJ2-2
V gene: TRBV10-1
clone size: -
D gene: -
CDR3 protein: CATSRDISTGELFF
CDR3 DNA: TGCGCCACGAGCCGGGACATCAGCACCGGGGAGCTGTTTTTT

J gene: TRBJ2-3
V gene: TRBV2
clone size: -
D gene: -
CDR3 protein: CASSEQGPHSTDTQYF
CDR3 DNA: TGTGCCAGCAGTGAGCAGGGACCTCATAGCACAGATACGCAGTATTTT

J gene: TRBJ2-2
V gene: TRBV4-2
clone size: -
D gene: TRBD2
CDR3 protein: CASSHAGAATGELFF
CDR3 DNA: TGTGCCAGTAGCCACGCGGGAGCGGCCACCGGGGAGCTGTTTTTT

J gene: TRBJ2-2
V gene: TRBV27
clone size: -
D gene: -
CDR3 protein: CASRQQGNGELFF
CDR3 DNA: TGTGCCAGCAGACAGCAGGGTAACGGGGAGCTGTTTTTT